A single sample gave rise to the 17 T cell receptor beta chains below, sequenced in a study of blood T cell repertoires in COVID-19. Some clones are missing from TCRdb's copy, which holds only in-frame ones; the method was immunoSEQ multiplex PCR. The repertoire includes about 220,000 clones, approximately 78% of them detected once, and 7.5% to 9.5% sits in the top ten. What was sequenced was peripheral blood. The source is a woman of 80 years or more with COVID-19, enrolled during active disease.

Regarding this clone: Other DNA sequences in this specimen translate into the identical CDR3. The chain links TRBV5-1 to TRBJ1-1; possible D gene TRBD1, 5 bases. CDR1 is SGHRS, CDR2 YFSETQ, per germline. This CDR3 region has 14 residues. V gave up 4 bases and J gave up 0 bases, with 10 bases separating them. The CDR3 region has the DNA TGCGCCAGCAGCCCGGGGGATCTGAACACTGAAGCTTTCTTT. Its protein is CASSPGDLNTEAFF.

This clone showed up just a few times. The genes are TRBV6-4 and TRBJ1-1; 9 bases match TRBD1. The CDR3 is 12 amino acids. From germline, CDR1 is MRHNA and CDR2 SNTAGT. V lost 7 bases to trimming and J lost 10 bases; unmatched junction nucleotides: 7. The CDR3 DNA follows: TGTGCCAGCATGGACAGGGGAATGAGAGCTTTCTTT. It encodes CASMDRGMRAFF.

The rearrangement uses TRBV7-9 and TRBJ2-5; the D gene is possibly TRBD1 (5 bases). V gave up 1 base and J gave up 1 base, with 13 bases separating them. Germline V gene data show CDR1 as SEHNR and CDR2 as FQNEAQ (reference sequence). The CDR3 contains 16 residues. This CDR3 reads CASSLEGLWSQETQYF. CDR3 coding DNA: TGTGCCAGCAGCTTAGAGGGGTTGTGGAGCCAAGAGACCCAGTACTTC.

The chain links TRBV7-9 to TRBJ2-3; TRBD2 agrees at 9 bases. Germline loops: CDR1 SEHNR, CDR2 FQNEAQ (reference sequence). J was trimmed by 3 bases and V by 3 bases; bases with no gene match: 4. The CDR3 consists of 15 residues. CDR3 nucleotides: TGTGCCAGCAGCTTTAGCGGGAGTAATACAGATACGCAGTATTTT. Encoded protein: CASSFSGSNTDTQYF.

This chain links TRBV7-3 with TRBJ1-1, with 8 bases fitting TRBD1. Germline loops: CDR1 SGHTA, CDR2 FQGTGA. This CDR3 has 15 residues. Trimming removed 5 bases from V and 1 base from J; junction bases left unmatched: 6. The CDR3 nucleotides read TGTGCCAGCAGCGTTTCAGGGGGCCCGAACACTGAAGCTTTCTTT. Its protein product is CASSVSGGPNTEAFF.

This clone has just a few counts. J is TRBJ2-2 and V is TRBV3-1 (or the pseudogene TRBV3-2); D remains ambiguous. Germline V CDR1 and CDR2: LGHDT, YNNKEL (reference sequence). V lost 0 bases and J lost 3, with 8 bases in between. CDR3 length equals 15 residues. The CDR3 DNA reads TGTGCCAGCAGCCAAGATTGGTTAGACACCGGGGAGCTGTTTTTT. This sequence encodes CASSQDWLDTGELFF.

The V gene is TRBV19, the J gene TRBJ1-5; 7 nucleotides line up with TRBD1. Germline V gene lookup returns CDR1 LNHDA and CDR2 SQIVND (reference sequence). There are 14 residues in the CDR3. V lost 7 bases and J lost 5; bases outside the gene matches: 8. CDR3 coding DNA: TGTGCCAGTACAAAAGACAGGGCCTATCAGCCCCAGCATTTT. This translates into CASTKDRAYQPQHF.

V usage is TRBV5-1 and J usage is TRBJ1-1, with TRBD1 as a possible D gene (6 bases). CDR3 length: 13 residues. V dropped 3 bases and J dropped 3 bases, with 9 bases sitting between them. Germline V lookup: CDR1 SGHRS, CDR2 YFSETQ. CDR3 sequence (DNA): TGCGCCAGCAGCTCTACAGGGTACACTGAAGCTTTCTTT. Its protein is CASSSTGYTEAFF.

The genes are TRBV6-5 and TRBJ1-2; D is unresolved. In germline, CDR1 is MNHEY, CDR2 SVGAGI. V dropped 6 bases and J dropped 10 bases, with 15 bases sitting between them. The CDR3 extends over 12 amino acids. The CDR3 loop is CASSAERIDYTF. The CDR3 nucleotides are TGTGCCAGCAGCGCCGAGAGGATCGACTACACCTTC.

This chain joins TRBV19 and TRBJ1-1; maybe TRBD1 (6 bases). This CDR3 is built from 15 residues. Germline-derived CDR1 and CDR2 are LNHDA and SQIVND (reference sequence). Trimming removed 3 bases from V and 1 base from J, with 12 bases in between. CDR3 in DNA: TGTGCCAGTAGTATGTTCGGACAGAAGAACACTGAAGCTTTCTTT. It is translated as CASSMFGQKNTEAFF.

This sequence joins TRBV6-2 or TRBV6-3 and TRBJ1-6; 10 bases align to TRBD1. V was clipped by 4 bases and J by 7 bases; unmatched bases: 1. The germline V gene encodes CDR1 MNHEY and CDR2 SVGEGT. There are 14 residues in the CDR3. In nucleotides, the CDR3 is TGTGCCAGCAGTTTGGACAGGGGGAATTCACCCCTCCACTTT. This gives the protein CASSLDRGNSPLHF.

This clone was detected only once. The rearrangement joins TRBV10-3 to TRBJ1-1, with 7 bases aligning to TRBD1. V dropped 2 bases and J dropped 6; count of bases not matched to a gene: 9. The CDR3 has 15 amino acids. CDR1 is ENHRY, CDR2 SYGVKD, per germline. The DNA of the CDR3 is TGTGCCATCAGTGAGCTCGTCGGCAGGGGGTCTGAAGCTTTCTTT. Protein sequence: CAISELVGRGSEAFF.

This clone was recorded once. The chain links TRBV11-2 to TRBJ2-3, with a tentative D call TRBD2 (7 bases). Looked up from germline, CDR1 is SGHAT and CDR2 is FQNNGV. The CDR3 covers 12 residues. V was trimmed by 5 bases and J by 7 bases, leaving 10 bases between them. In DNA, the CDR3 is TGTGCCAGCAGCCGGGGGGCGAATACGCAGTATTTT. Its protein product is CASSRGANTQYF.

There are a few counts of this clone. The chain employs TRBV11-2 and TRBJ1-1, with 7 bases fitting TRBD1. J gave up 3 bases and V 0 bases, and 7 bases lay outside the gene matches. Germline V CDR1 and CDR2: SGHAT, FQNNGV. The CDR3 length is 16 residues. The CDR3 nucleotides are TGTGCCAGCAGCTTAGATCGACAGGGAGGTGACACTGAAGCTTTCTTT. It translates to CASSLDRQGGDTEAFF. The variable domain in full, completed from reference TRBV11-2 and TRBJ1-1, reads EAGVAQSPRYKIIEKRQSVAFWCNPISGHATLYWYQQILGQGPKLLIQFQNNGVVDDSQLPKDRFSAERLKGVDSTLKIQPAKLEDSAVYLCASSLDRQGGDTEAFFGQGTRLTVV.

Comment on this clone: Other nucleotide sequences from this sample produce the same CDR3. This chain uses TRBV6-5 with TRBJ2-7; 13 positions match TRBD2. Germline V gene data show CDR1 as MNHEY and CDR2 as SVGAGI. V shed 6 bases, J shed 2 bases, and the junction held 4 bases outside the gene matches. CDR3 length equals 15 residues. The DNA for the CDR3 is TGTGCCAGCAGCAGAGGACTAGCGGGGGCCTACGAGCAGTACTTC. Encoded protein: CASSRGLAGAYEQYF.

The V and J genes are TRBV11-3 and TRBJ2-1, with TRBD1 matching over 7 bases. The J segment lost 5 bases and the V segment lost 5 bases, leaving 6 bases of the junction unmatched. This CDR3 has 14 amino acids. Germline lookup yields CDR1 SGHNT and CDR2 YENEEA. Here the CDR3 reads CASSPRQGHNEQFF. The CDR3 coding sequence is TGTGCCAGCAGCCCTCGACAGGGCCACAATGAGCAGTTCTTC.

Many counts were recorded for this clone. The chain uses TRBV18 and TRBJ2-3; 8 bases are shared with TRBD2. This CDR3 has 15 amino acids. Germline V CDR1 and CDR2: KGHSH, LQKENI. J gave up 5 bases and V 5 bases, and 9 bases lay outside the gene matches. CDR3 in DNA: TGTGCCAGCTCATCCCGTAGCGGGGTGAGAGATACGCAGTATTTT. Its translation: CASSSRSGVRDTQYF. The variable domain in full, with the rest retrieved from reference TRBV18 and TRBJ2-3, is NAGVMQNPRHLVRRRGQEARLRCSPMKGHSHVYWYRQLPEEGLKFMVYLQKENIIDESGMPKERFSAEFPKEGPSILRIQQVVRGDSAAYFCASSSRSGVRDTQYFGPGTRLTVL.